The source of this TCR beta chain is a study of blood T cells in healthy people across ages. Overall study results and limits: Getting older went along with TCR beta diversity per million T cells dropping roughly linearly.

Together with a sample-barcoded 5' primer, a J-beta primer mix was included in a second PCR lasting about 6 to 11 cycles. Each TCR beta cDNA got a 12-nucleotide random molecular identifier. MiXCR was run by TCRdb on the 5' RACE reads, yielding one entry per CDR3 protein. Here the sample spans about 640,000 distinct CDR3 sequences, about 30% being singletons. The germline CDR1 and CDR2 sequences are SGHAT and FQDESV (reference sequence). Germline trimming cut 1 base from V and 7 bases from J; bases unmatched to any gene: 7. The CDR3 contains 15 residues. This clonotype appeared a single time. Its target is not known.

The source of this sequence is a woman older than 75 in good health. Sequenced sample: blood. The chain employs TRBV11-1 and TRBJ2-7, with 10 positions matching TRBD2. The CDR3 spells CASSLGQRGGPEQYF. CDR3 DNA: TGTGCCAGCAGCTTAGGCCAGCGGGGGGGCCCTGAGCAGTACTTC. The whole variable domain, filled in from reference TRBV11-1 and TRBJ2-7, reads EAEVAQSPRYKITEKSQAVAFWCDPISGHATLYWYRQILGQGPELLVQFQDESVVDDSQLPKDRFSAERLKGVDSTLKIQPAELGDSAMYLCASSLGQRGGPEQYFGPGTRLTVT.